These 25 T cell receptor beta chains originate from one sample sequenced in a study of technical replicates of blood from several donors. Profiling relied on immunoSEQ multiplex PCR, and the TCRdb table lists in-frame clones only, not all of them. The top ten hold 9.5% of the sample, which has 8,700 or so clones, 75% to 95% seen once. Material: PBMCs. The origin of the receptors is a human donor in good health.

V usage is TRBV4-2 and J usage is TRBJ2-6; D is ambiguous. Germline CDR1 is LGHNA and CDR2 is YNFKEQ. The CDR3 spans 16 residues. V was clipped by 0 bases and J by 0 bases, with 6 bases between them. The CDR3 region has the DNA TGTGCCAGCAGCCAAGATACTAACTCTGGGGCCAACGTCCTGACTTTC. It yields the protein CASSQDTNSGANVLTF.

This chain joins TRBV27 and TRBJ1-2, with D uncertain. The CDR3 contains 14 residues. V was shortened by 4 bases and J by 2 bases, with 11 bases between the two germline ends. CDR1 is MNHEY and CDR2 is SMNVEV in the germline V gene (reference sequence). The CDR3 DNA follows: TGTGCCAGCAGTTCGTCAATCAGGAACTATGGCTACACCTTC. Translation: CASSSSIRNYGYTF.

The CDR3 is CASSSSGQSNQPQHF. The CDR3 region has the DNA TGCGCCAGCAGCTCTAGCGGACAGAGCAATCAGCCCCAGCATTTT. The chain has TRBV5-1 and TRBJ1-5; possible D gene TRBD1, 6 bases. V dropped 3 bases and J dropped 1 base, with 11 bases sitting between them. The CDR3 loop spans 15 amino acids. The germline V gene has CDR1 SGHRS and CDR2 YFSETQ.

This chain connects TRBV25-1 to TRBJ2-1, with TRBD1 matching over 9 bases. V trimming: 3 bases; J trimming: 1 base; junction bases outside the gene matches: 7. CDR3 length: 17 residues. Germline CDR1 and CDR2: MGHDK and SYGVNS. The CDR3: CASSDLGQGRSYNEQFF. The DNA for the CDR3 is TGTGCCAGCAGTGACCTCGGACAGGGGAGGTCCTACAATGAGCAGTTCTTC.

The V and J genes are TRBV5-4 and TRBJ1-2; no clear D. The CDR3 is made up of 13 amino acids. V lost 6 bases and J 4 bases, leaving 13 bases between the germline ends. Germline V CDR1 and CDR2: SGHNT, YYREEE (reference sequence). CDR3 nucleotides: TGTGCCAGCACCCCCGGGGATTTCTATGGCTACACCTTC. Protein: CASTPGDFYGYTF. Using reference TRBV5-4 and TRBJ1-2 for the parts outside the CDR3, the full variable domain is ETGVTQSPTHLIKTRGQQVTLRCSSQSGHNTVSWYQQALGQGPQFIFQYYREEENGRGNFPPRFSGLQFPNYSSELNVNALELDDSALYLCASTPGDFYGYTFGSGTRLTVV.

This clone was picked up one time. The chain links TRBV7-9 to TRBJ2-7; TRBD2 agrees at 9 bases. This CDR3 has 17 residues. V shed 1 base, J shed 6 bases, and the junction held 13 bases outside the gene matches. Germline V CDR1 and CDR2: SEHNR, FQNEAQ (reference sequence). CDR3 residues: CASSLDPGLAPPGEQYF. For the CDR3, the DNA is TGTGCCAGCAGCTTAGATCCGGGACTAGCACCACCGGGCGAGCAGTACTTC.

The V and J genes are TRBV5-1 and TRBJ1-1, with TRBD1 identical over 12 bases. The CDR3 consists of 15 residues. The junction had 5 bases not matched to a gene; V was cut back by 3 bases and J by 5 bases. Germline-derived CDR1 and CDR2 are SGHRS and YFSETQ. The CDR3 is CASSWGQGAFTEAFF. CDR3 coding DNA: TGCGCCAGCAGCTGGGGACAGGGGGCGTTTACTGAAGCTTTCTTT.

The chain has TRBV2 and TRBJ2-7, with D possibly matching TRBD2 (5 bases). The CDR3 loop spans 12 amino acids. Germline CDR1 reads SNHLY; CDR2 reads FYNNEI. V lost 6 bases, J lost 2 bases, and 8 bases lay in between. Written as DNA, the CDR3 is TGTGCCAGCAGGGAGGAGGCCTACGAGCAGTACTTC. Its translation is CASREEAYEQYF.

The chain links TRBV30 to TRBJ1-2; TRBD1 aligns across 7 bases. J was trimmed by 4 bases and V by 2 bases; bases with no gene match: 7. Germline-derived CDR1 and CDR2 are GTSNPN and SVGIG (reference sequence). This CDR3 is 14 amino acids long. CDR3: CAWSRRGRGYGYTF. The CDR3 DNA follows: TGTGCCTGGAGTAGAAGGGGGCGCGGCTATGGCTACACCTTC.

The CDR3 protein is CASSATVAGLFF. The DNA of the CDR3 is TGTGCCAGCAGCGCGACAGTTGCAGGACTGTTTTTT. V gene TRBV6-1 combines with J gene TRBJ1-4; maybe TRBD1 (5 bases). Germline CDR1 is MNHNS and CDR2 is SASEGT. V gave up 6 bases and J gave up 13 bases, with 15 bases separating them. The CDR3 is 12 residues long.

The chain combines TRBV15 with TRBJ2-7, with TRBD2 identical over 8 bases. This CDR3 contains 13 residues. J gave up 6 bases and V 3 bases, and 4 bases lay outside the gene matches. Per germline, CDR1 LNHNV and CDR2 YYDKDF (reference sequence). CDR3 residues: CATSSPGGAEQYF. The DNA of the CDR3 is TGTGCCACCAGCAGCCCGGGAGGGGCCGAGCAGTACTTC.

In this sample, this clone turned up a few times. V is TRBV5-4 and J is TRBJ2-5; TRBD1 aligns across 8 bases. The germline V gene has CDR1 SGHNT and CDR2 YYREEE (reference sequence). V lost 5 bases, J lost 5 bases, and 5 bases stayed unmatched. CDR3 size: 13 residues. DNA for the CDR3: TGTGCCAGCAGTTCGGACAGGGACGAGACCCAGTACTTC. This encodes CASSSDRDETQYF.

This chain links TRBV7-2 with TRBJ2-5; D might be TRBD2 (5 bases). The CDR3 is 14 amino acids. CDR1 is SGHTA, CDR2 FQGNSA, per germline. The germline V and J ends were trimmed by 2 bases and 4 bases, with 11 bases remaining between them. The CDR3 DNA reads TGTGCCAGCAGCTTATCGGAGGCACGAGAGACCCAGTACTTC. It translates to CASSLSEARETQYF.

The chain joins TRBV6-1 to TRBJ2-1; the D gene is possibly TRBD2 (6 bases). In germline, CDR1 is MNHNS, CDR2 SASEGT. The CDR3 runs to 16 residues. V shed 3 bases and J shed 3 bases, with 15 bases lying between them. CDR3 region: CASSERLVGLYNEQFF. DNA of the CDR3: TGTGCCAGCAGTGAGAGACTAGTGGGACTCTACAATGAGCAGTTCTTC.

The gene calls are TRBV12-5 and TRBJ2-2, with D maybe TRBD2 (5 bases). V was cut by 3 bases and J by 0 bases, with 8 bases left in between. The CDR3 extends over 15 amino acids. The germline V gene has CDR1 LGHNT and CDR2 FRNRAP. This chain's CDR3 is CASGLGGANTGELFF. In DNA form, the CDR3 reads TGTGCTAGTGGTTTAGGAGGCGCGAACACCGGGGAGCTGTTTTTT.

The sample holds one count of this clone. This chain links TRBV6-4 with TRBJ2-1, with 16 nucleotides matching TRBD2. There are 20 residues in the CDR3. Per germline, CDR1 MRHNA and CDR2 SNTAGT. V gave up 3 bases and J gave up 6 bases; unmatched junction bases: 14. The chain's CDR3 is CASSERSGTSGRAPPNEQFF. CDR3 DNA sequence: TGTGCCAGCAGTGAGAGGAGTGGGACTAGCGGGAGGGCTCCCCCCAATGAGCAGTTCTTC.

V is TRBV7-8 and J is TRBJ1-3, with TRBD1 as a possible D gene (5 bases). The CDR3 has 14 residues. Germline V gene data show CDR1 as SGHVS and CDR2 as FQNEAQ. V shed 1 base and J shed 11 bases, with 15 bases lying between them. This chain's CDR3 is CASSLETLGRAIYF. The DNA of the CDR3 is TGTGCCAGCAGCTTAGAAACGTTGGGCAGGGCCATATATTTT.

The CDR3: CASSPWAGYEQYF. Here the CDR3 DNA reads TGTGCCAGCAGCCCATGGGCGGGTTACGAGCAGTACTTC. The J gene is TRBJ2-7, the V gene TRBV7-3; maybe TRBD2 (5 bases). Trimming took off 5 bases at V and 4 bases at J, with 12 bases between the two ends. This CDR3 is built from 13 residues. Germline lookup yields CDR1 SGHTA and CDR2 FQGTGA.

CDR3 bases: TGTGCCAGCACCCGGGGCCGCGGGACAGATAGCACAGATACGCAGTATTTT. Translated, it gives CASTRGRGTDSTDTQYF. The rearrangement uses TRBV5-4 and TRBJ2-3, with a possible D match to TRBD1 (7 bases). The V end lost 6 bases, the J end lost 0 bases, and 20 bases lay between the germline ends. The germline V gene encodes CDR1 SGHNT and CDR2 YYREEE (reference sequence). There are 17 residues in the CDR3.

This clone occurred a few times. The V and J genes are TRBV5-6 and TRBJ2-5; 8 bases are shared with TRBD1. J gave up 5 bases and V 4 bases, and 7 bases lay outside the gene matches. Germline V gene lookup returns CDR1 SGHDT and CDR2 YYEEEE. CDR3 size: 14 residues. CDR3 DNA sequence: TGTGCCAGCAGCCCGGGACAGGTGTGGGAGACCCAGTACTTC. Translated: CASSPGQVWETQYF.

The V and J genes are TRBV29-1 and TRBJ2-7; 12 nucleotides agree with TRBD1. CDR1 SQVTM and CDR2 ANQGSEA come from the germline V gene. The V and J ends lost 3 bases and 4 bases, in that order; junction bases with no gene match: 7. The CDR3 extends over 15 amino acids. This CDR3 reads CSVDKGQGAFYEQYF. In nucleotides, the CDR3 is TGCAGCGTTGATAAGGGACAGGGGGCTTTTTACGAGCAGTACTTC.

Here the CDR3 reads CASLGTAREFSTDTQYF. As DNA, the CDR3 is TGCGCCAGCCTTGGGACAGCCAGAGAGTTTAGCACAGATACGCAGTATTTT. The V gene is TRBV5-1, the J gene TRBJ2-3; the match to TRBD1 covers 7 bases. Trimming at V came to 7 bases and at J to 0 bases, leaving 14 bases not matched to a gene. This CDR3 has 17 amino acids. Germline lookup yields CDR1 SGHRS and CDR2 YFSETQ.

The chain joins TRBV10-1 to TRBJ2-7, with 7 bases matching TRBD2. J gave up 2 bases and V 6 bases, and 7 bases lay outside the gene matches. This CDR3 is 14 amino acids long. The V gene's germline CDR1 is WNHNN and CDR2 SYGVQD (reference sequence). CDR3 DNA sequence: TGCGCCAGCAGCCCCCACGGGACTACCTACGAGCAGTACTTC. Its translation: CASSPHGTTYEQYF.

The rearrangement uses TRBV29-1 and TRBJ2-1; TRBD1 agrees at 8 bases. Germline V lookup: CDR1 SQVTM, CDR2 ANQGSEA. V lost 4 bases and J lost 5; bases outside the gene matches: 4. The CDR3 consists of 13 residues. The CDR3 DNA sequence: TGCAGCGTTGTTGGGACAGGCAACAATGAGCAGTTCTTC. Amino acids: CSVVGTGNNEQFF.

The gene calls are TRBV6-1 and TRBJ1-2; D is perhaps TRBD1 (5 bases). With 8 bases removed from V and 2 bases from J, the gap between germline ends came to 12 bases. The V gene's germline CDR1 is MNHNS and CDR2 SASEGT. The CDR3 has 13 amino acids. The CDR3 nucleotides are TGTGCCAGCGGGGCAGGGCGAAACTATGGCTACACCTTC. As protein: CASGAGRNYGYTF.